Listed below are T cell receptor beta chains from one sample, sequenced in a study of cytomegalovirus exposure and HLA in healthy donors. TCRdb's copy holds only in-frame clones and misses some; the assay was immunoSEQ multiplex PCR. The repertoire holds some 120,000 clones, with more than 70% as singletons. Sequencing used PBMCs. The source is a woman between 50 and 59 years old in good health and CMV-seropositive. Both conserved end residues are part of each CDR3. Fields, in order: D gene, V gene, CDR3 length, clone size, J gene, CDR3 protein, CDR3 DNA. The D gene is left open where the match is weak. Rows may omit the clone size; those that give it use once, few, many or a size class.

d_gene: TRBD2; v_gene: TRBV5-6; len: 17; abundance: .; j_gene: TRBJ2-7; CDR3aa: CASSQIGTSGNLREQYF; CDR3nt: TGTGCCAGCAGCCAAATCGGGACTAGCGGGAACTTACGCGAGCAGTACTTC
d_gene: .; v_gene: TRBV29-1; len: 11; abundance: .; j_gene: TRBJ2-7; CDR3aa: CSVASRFEQYF; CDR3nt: TGCAGCGTAGCCTCTAGGTTCGAGCAGTACTTC
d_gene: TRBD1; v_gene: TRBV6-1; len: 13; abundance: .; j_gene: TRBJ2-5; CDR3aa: CASSPGQLETQYF; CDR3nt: TGTGCCAGCAGTCCGGGACAGCTAGAGACCCAGTACTTC
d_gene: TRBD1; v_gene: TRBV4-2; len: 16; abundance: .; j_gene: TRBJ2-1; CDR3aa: CASSQDRDRLYNEQFF; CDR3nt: TGTGCCAGCAGCCAAGATCGGGACAGGTTATACAATGAGCAGTTCTTC
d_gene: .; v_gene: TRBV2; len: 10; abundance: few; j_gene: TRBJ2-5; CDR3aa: CASRTGTQYF; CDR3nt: TGTGCCAGCAGGACAGGGACCCAGTACTTC
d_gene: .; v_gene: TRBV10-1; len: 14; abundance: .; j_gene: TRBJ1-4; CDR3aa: CASQGKGLNEKLFF; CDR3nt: TGCGCCAGCCAGGGTAAGGGCCTCAATGAAAAACTGTTTTTT
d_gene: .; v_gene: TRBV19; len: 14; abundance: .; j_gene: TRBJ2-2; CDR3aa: CASRPQGNTGELFF; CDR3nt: TGTGCCAGTAGGCCGCAGGGGAACACCGGGGAGCTGTTTTTT
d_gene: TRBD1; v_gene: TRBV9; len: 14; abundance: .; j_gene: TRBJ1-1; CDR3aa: CASSVGGGTDEAFF; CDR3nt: TGTGCCAGCAGCGTGGGCGGGGGGACAGACGAAGCTTTCTTT
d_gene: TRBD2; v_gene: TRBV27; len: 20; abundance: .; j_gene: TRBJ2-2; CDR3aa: CASSCLSGTSGRMYTGELFF; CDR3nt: TGTGCCAGCAGTTGTTTATCCGGGACTAGCGGGAGGATGTACACCGGGGAGCTGTTTTTT
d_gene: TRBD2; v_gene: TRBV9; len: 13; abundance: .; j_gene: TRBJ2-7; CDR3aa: CASSVSSGGEQYF; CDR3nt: TGTGCCAGCAGCGTTTCTAGCGGGGGCGAGCAGTACTTC
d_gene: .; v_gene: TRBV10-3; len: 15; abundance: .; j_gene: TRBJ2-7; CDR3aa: CAISEGLGAYYEQYF; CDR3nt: TGTGCCATCAGTGAGGGATTGGGGGCCTACTACGAGCAGTACTTC
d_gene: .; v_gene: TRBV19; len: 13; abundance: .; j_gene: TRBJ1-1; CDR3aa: CASNRGSYTEAFF; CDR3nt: TGTGCCAGTAATAGGGGGTCTTACACTGAAGCTTTCTTT
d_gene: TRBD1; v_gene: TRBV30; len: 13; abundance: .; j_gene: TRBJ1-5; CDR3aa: CAWRRTGSQPQHF; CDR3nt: TGTGCCTGGAGGCGGACAGGGAGCCAGCCCCAGCATTTT
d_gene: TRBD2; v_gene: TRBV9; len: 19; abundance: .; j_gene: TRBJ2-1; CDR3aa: CASSGEVAGGPRSYNEQFF; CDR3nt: TGTGCCAGCAGCGGCGAGGTAGCGGGAGGGCCTCGATCCTACAATGAGCAGTTCTTC
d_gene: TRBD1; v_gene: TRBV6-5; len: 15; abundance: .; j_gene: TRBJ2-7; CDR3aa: CASRVGQGPHDEQYF; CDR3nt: TGTGCCAGTCGGGTGGGACAGGGGCCCCACGACGAGCAGTACTTC
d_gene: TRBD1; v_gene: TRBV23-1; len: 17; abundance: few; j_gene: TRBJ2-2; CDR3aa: CASSQLHRGNNTGELFF; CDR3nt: TGCGCCAGCAGTCAACTTCACAGGGGTAATAACACCGGGGAGCTGTTTTTT
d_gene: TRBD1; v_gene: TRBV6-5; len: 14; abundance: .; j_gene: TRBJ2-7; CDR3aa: CASRETRGPYEQYF; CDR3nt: TGTGCCAGCAGGGAAACCAGGGGGCCCTACGAGCAGTACTTC
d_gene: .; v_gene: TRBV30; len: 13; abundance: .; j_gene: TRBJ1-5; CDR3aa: CAWSEGSNQPQHF; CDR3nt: TGTGCCTGGAGTGAAGGGAGTAATCAGCCCCAGCATTTT
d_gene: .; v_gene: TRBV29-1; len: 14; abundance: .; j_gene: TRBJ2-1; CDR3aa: CSALGGPSYNEQFF; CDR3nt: TGCAGCGCACTGGGGGGGCCAAGCTACAATGAGCAGTTCTTC
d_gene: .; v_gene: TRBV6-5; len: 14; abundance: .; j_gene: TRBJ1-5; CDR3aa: CASSPGAEGQPQHF; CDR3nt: TGTGCCAGCAGTCCTGGCGCAGAGGGTCAGCCCCAGCATTTT
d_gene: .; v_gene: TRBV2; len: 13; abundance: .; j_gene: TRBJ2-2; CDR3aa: CASQGSYTGELFF; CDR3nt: TGTGCCAGTCAGGGGTCATACACCGGGGAGCTGTTTTTT
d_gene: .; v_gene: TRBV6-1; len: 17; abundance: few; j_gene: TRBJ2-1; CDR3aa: CASSELWGPTPYNEQFF; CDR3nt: TGTGCCAGCAGTGAGCTTTGGGGGCCGACGCCTTACAATGAGCAGTTCTTC
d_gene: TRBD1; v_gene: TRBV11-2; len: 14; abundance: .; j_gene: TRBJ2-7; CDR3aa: CASSSTGQSYEQYF; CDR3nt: TGTGCCAGCAGCTCGACAGGGCAATCCTACGAGCAGTACTTC
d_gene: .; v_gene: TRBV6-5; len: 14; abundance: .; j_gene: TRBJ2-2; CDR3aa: CASRRNLNTGELFF; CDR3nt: TGTGCCAGCAGGCGAAACCTTAACACCGGGGAGCTGTTTTTT
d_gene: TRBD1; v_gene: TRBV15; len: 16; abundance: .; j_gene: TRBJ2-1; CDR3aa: CATSNLGAGGRNEQFF; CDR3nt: TGTGCCACCAGCAACCTAGGGGCAGGGGGCCGTAATGAGCAGTTCTTC
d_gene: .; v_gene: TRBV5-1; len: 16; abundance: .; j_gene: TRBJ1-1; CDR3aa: CASSFTTGSMNTEAFF; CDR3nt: TGCGCCAGCAGCTTCACGACAGGTTCAATGAACACTGAAGCTTTCTTT
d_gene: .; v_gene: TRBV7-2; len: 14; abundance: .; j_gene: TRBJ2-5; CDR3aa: CASSLGSSIQTQYF; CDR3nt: TGTGCCAGCAGCCTAGGGTCTAGCATCCAGACCCAGTACTTC
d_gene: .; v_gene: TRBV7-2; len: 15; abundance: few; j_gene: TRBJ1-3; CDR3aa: CASSFVRAAGNTIYF; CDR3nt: TGTGCCAGCAGCTTCGTCAGGGCGGCTGGAAACACCATATATTTT
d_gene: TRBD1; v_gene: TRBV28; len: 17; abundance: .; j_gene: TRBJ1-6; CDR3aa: CASSLTGQSSYNSPLHF; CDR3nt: TGTGCCAGCAGCCTAACGGGACAGAGCTCCTATAATTCACCCCTCCACTTT
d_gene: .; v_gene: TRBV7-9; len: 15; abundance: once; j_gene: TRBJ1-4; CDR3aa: CASSSRELTNEKLFF; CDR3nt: TGTGCCAGCAGCTCCCGGGAGTTGACAAATGAAAAACTGTTTTTT
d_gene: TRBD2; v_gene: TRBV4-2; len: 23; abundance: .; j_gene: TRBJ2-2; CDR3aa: CASSQGGQLAGGPFRGRPGELFF; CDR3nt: TGTGCCAGCAGCCAAGGGGGCCAACTAGCGGGAGGGCCCTTCAGGGGACGTCCCGGGGAGCTGTTTTTT
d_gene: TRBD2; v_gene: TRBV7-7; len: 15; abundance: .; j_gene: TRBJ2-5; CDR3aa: CASSFGTGGQETQYF; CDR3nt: TGTGCTAGCAGCTTTGGGACGGGAGGACAAGAGACCCAGTACTTC
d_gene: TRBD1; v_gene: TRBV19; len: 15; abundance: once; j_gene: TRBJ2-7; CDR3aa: CASTHRGTGAYEQYF; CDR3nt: TGTGCCAGTACTCACAGGGGGACAGGGGCCTACGAGCAGTACTTC
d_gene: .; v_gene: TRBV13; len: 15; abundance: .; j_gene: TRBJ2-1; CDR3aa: CASSLAGKGYNEQFF; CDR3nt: TGTGCCAGCAGCTTAGCGGGGAAGGGTTACAATGAGCAGTTCTTC
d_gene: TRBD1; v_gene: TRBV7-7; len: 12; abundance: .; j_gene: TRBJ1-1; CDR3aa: CASSWGDSEAFF; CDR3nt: TGTGCTAGCAGCTGGGGGGACAGTGAAGCTTTCTTT
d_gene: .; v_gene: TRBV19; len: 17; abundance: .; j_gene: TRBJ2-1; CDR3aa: CASSIGGDSGSYNEQFF; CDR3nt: TGTGCCAGTAGTATAGGGGGGGACTCGGGCTCCTACAATGAGCAGTTCTTC
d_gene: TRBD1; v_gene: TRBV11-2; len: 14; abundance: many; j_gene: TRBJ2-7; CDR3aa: CASSWGDRGVRWYF; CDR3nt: TGTGCCAGCAGCTGGGGGGACAGGGGTGTTAGGTGGTACTTC
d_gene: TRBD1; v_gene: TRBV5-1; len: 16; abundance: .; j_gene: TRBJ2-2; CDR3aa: CASAGAGTGSVGELFF; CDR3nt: TGCGCCAGCGCGGGGGCCGGGACAGGGTCCGTCGGGGAGCTGTTTTTT
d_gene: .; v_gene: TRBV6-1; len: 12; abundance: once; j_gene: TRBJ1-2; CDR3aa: CASSPRTDGYTF; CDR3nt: TGTGCCAGCAGTCCTCGGACTGATGGCTACACCTTC
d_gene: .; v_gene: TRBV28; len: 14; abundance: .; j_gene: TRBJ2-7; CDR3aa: CASSKQLTARKQYF; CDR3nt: TGTGCCAGCAGCAAGCAACTGACAGCTCGGAAGCAGTACTTC
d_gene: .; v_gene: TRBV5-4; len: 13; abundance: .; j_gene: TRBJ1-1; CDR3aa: CASTPLGDTEAFF; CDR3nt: TGTGCCAGCACCCCCCTGGGAGACACTGAAGCTTTCTTT
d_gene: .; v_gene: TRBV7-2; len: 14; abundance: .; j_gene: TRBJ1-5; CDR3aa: CASSLATNKWPQHF; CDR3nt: TGTGCCAGCAGCTTAGCTACTAACAAGTGGCCCCAGCATTTT
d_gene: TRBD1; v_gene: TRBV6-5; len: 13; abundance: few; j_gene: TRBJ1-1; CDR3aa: CASSTGTGLEAFF; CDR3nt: TGTGCCAGCAGCACCGGGACAGGGCTTGAAGCTTTCTTT
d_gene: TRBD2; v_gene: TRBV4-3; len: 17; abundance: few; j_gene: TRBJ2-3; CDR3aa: CASSPRGLAGPTDTQYF; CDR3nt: TGCGCCAGCAGCCCGAGGGGACTAGCGGGACCCACAGATACGCAGTATTTT
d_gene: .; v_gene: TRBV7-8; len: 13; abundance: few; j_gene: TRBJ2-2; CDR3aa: CASREPEGTQLFF; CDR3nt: TGTGCCAGCAGGGAACCCGAGGGCACCCAGCTGTTTTTT
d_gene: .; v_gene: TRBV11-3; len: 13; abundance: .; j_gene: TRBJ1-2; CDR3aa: CASSRLSGYGYTF; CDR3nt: TGTGCCAGCAGCCGCCTATCGGGGTATGGCTACACCTTC
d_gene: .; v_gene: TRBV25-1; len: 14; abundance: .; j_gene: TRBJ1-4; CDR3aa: CASSDVGGNEKLFF; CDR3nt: TGTGCCAGCAGTGACGTCGGAGGTAATGAAAAACTGTTTTTT
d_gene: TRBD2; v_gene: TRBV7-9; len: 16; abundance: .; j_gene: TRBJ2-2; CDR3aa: CASSFEREVDTGELFF; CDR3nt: TGTGCCAGCAGCTTCGAGCGGGAGGTGGACACCGGGGAGCTGTTTTTT
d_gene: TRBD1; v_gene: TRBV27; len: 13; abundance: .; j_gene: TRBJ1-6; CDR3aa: CACRQGADSPLHF; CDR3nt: TGTGCCTGCCGACAGGGGGCTGATTCACCCCTCCACTTT
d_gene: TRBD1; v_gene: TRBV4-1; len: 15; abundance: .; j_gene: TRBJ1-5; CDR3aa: CASSQESFGDSPQHF; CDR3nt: TGCGCCAGCAGCCAAGAGTCTTTCGGGGACAGCCCTCAGCATTTT
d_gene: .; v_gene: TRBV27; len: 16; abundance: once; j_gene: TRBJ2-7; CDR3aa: CASSGRNKDGAYEQYF; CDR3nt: TGTGCCAGCAGTGGAAGGAATAAGGACGGGGCCTACGAGCAGTACTTC
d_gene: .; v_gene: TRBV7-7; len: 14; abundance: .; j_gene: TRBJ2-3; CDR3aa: CASSKEGLSDTQYF; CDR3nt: TGTGCTAGCAGCAAGGAGGGCCTGTCAGATACGCAGTATTTT